This record covers a single T cell receptor beta chain. This sample is part of a study of blood T cell repertoires in COVID-19. The overall study: T cells, B-cell-depleted T cells, or PBMCs provided the cDNA or gDNA that served as material.

With V trimmed by 8 bases and J by 4 bases, 8 bases remained unmatched. Germline V gene lookup returns CDR1 GTSNPN and CDR2 SVGIG (reference sequence). CDR3 size: 13 residues. Source study methods: Quantification of nucleated cells was approximated via reference gene primer amplification. Assay: immunoSEQ multiplex PCR; the TCRdb copy retains only in-frame clones and omits some. Clone size and V and J calls were adopted from that table, with D and trimming inferred from the DNA. This sample has roughly 200,000 clones, with 80% found just once. Sequencing was done on a sample of peripheral blood. This sequence joins TRBV30 and TRBJ2-7; 10 nucleotides agree with TRBD1. The TCR sequence derives from a woman in her 70s with acute or convalescent COVID-19. The DNA of the CDR3 is TGTGCCGGAGTGCGGGACAGGGGATACGAGCAGTACTTC. Its protein is CAGVRDRGYEQYF. The full variable domain, its missing parts supplied by reference TRBV30 and TRBJ2-7, is SQTIHQWPATLVQPVGSPLSLECTVEGTSNPNLYWYRQAAGRGLQLLFYSVGIGQISSEVPQNLSASRPQDRQFILSSKKLLLSDSGFYLCAGVRDRGYEQYFGPGTRLTVT.